This TCR beta chain was captured in a study of CD8+ T cells in alopecia areata. PBMCs were stained for CD3, CD4 and CD8, and CD4+ and CD8+ T cells were sorted. The V gene's germline CDR1 is SGHNT and CDR2 YYREEE (reference sequence). The CDR3 covers 14 residues. V was clipped by 4 bases and J by 7 bases; unmatched bases: 10. RNA, once extracted, was reverse transcribed into cDNA for use as the sequencing template. Produced via immunoSEQ multiplex PCR; TCRdb's table is partial and in-frame only. Counted here are 110,000 or so clones, around 61% occurring once; the ten biggest clones make up approximately 2.6%.

The source material was CD4+ T cells sorted from blood. V is TRBV5-4 and J is TRBJ1-2, with 7 bases fitting TRBD1. The sequence came from a human donor in good health. CDR3 DNA sequence: TGTGCCAGCAGCCGAGGGGGCTCGGTAACTGGCTACACCTTC. It yields the protein CASSRGGSVTGYTF. Full variable domain (missing parts from reference TRBV5-4 and TRBJ1-2): ETGVTQSPTHLIKTRGQQVTLRCSSQSGHNTVSWYQQALGQGPQFIFQYYREEENGRGNFPPRFSGLQFPNYSSELNVNALELDDSALYLCASSRGGSVTGYTFGSGTRLTVV.